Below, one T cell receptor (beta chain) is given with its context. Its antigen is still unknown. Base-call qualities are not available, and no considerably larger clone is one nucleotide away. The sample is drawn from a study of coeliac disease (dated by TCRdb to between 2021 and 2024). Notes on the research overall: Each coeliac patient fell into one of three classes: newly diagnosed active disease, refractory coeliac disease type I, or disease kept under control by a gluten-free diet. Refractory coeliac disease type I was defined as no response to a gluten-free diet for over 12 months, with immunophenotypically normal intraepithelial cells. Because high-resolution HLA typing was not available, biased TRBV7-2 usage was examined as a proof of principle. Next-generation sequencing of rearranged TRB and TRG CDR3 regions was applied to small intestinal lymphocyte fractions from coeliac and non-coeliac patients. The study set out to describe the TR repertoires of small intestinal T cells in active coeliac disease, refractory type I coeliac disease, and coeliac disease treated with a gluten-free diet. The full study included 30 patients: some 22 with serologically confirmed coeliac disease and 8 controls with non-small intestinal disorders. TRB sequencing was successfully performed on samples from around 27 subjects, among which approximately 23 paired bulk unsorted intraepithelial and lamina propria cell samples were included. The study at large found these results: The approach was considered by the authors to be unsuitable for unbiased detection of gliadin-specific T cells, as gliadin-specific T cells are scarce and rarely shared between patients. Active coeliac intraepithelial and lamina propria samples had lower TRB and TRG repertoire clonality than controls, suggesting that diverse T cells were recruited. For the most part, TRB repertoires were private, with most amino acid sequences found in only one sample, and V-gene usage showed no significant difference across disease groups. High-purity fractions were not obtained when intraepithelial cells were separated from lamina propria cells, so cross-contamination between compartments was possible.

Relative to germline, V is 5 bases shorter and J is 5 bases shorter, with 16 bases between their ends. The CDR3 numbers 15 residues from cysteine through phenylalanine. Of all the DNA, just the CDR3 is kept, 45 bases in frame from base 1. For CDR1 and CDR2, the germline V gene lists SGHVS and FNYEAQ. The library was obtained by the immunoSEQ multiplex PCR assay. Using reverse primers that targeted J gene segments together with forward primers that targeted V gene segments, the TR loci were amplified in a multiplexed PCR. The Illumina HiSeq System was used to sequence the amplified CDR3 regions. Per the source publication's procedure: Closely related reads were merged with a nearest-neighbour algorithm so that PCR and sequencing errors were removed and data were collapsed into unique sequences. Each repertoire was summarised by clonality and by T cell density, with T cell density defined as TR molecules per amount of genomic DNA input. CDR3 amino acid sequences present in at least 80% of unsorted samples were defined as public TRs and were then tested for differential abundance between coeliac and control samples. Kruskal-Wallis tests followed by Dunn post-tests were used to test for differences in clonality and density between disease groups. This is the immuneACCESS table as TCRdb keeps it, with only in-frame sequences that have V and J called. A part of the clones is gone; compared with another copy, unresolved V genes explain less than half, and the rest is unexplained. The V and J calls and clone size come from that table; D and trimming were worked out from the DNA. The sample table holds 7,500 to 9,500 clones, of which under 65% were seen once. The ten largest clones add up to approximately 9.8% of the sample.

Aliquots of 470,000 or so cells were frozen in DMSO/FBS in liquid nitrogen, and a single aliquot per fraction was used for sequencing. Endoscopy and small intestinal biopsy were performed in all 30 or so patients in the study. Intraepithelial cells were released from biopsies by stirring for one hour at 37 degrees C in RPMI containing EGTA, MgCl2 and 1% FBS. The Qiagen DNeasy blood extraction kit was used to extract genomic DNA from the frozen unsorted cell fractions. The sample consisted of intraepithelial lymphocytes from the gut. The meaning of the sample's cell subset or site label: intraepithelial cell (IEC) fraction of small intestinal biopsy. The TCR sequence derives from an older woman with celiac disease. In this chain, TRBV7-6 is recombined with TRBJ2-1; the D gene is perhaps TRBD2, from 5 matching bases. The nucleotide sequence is TGTGCCAGCAGCCATCGGGCCCCGGGAAACAATGAGCAGTTCTTC. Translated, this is CASSHRAPGNNEQFF.